This T cell receptor beta chain originates from a study of shared clonotypes between healthy human individuals (dated by TCRdb to the early 2020s). About the investigation overall: The cohort included a few men and two women between 18 and 49 years of age. Per donor, leukapheresis produced somewhere between about 0.94 and 9.5 billion PBMCs. To increase sequencing depth and limit assay-specific biases, different laboratories used diverse techniques to prepare libraries and sequence TCR repertoires. For each donor, CD4 naive and CD4 memory were each run on three plates, CD8 naive on two plates, and CD8 memory on one plate. Blood TCR repertoires of about five healthy adults were deeply sequenced to estimate repertoire size and the extent of clonotype sharing between individuals.

Using the deep immunoSEQ assay, TCR CDR3 regions were amplified from genomic DNA by multiplex PCR. Extracted genomic DNA from each cell subset was spread evenly across all wells of several immunoSEQ 96-well plates, with each plate serving as a replicate. For sorted subsets, 150 to 250 ng of genomic DNA, equivalent to 25,000 to 30,000 T cell genomes, went into each replicate PCR. Purified libraries were measured with a Qubit 3.0 fluorometer, size-checked on a Bioanalyzer 2100, and measured again with the KAPA Library Quantification kit. A separate single-read 150-cycle Illumina NextSeq 550 flow cell was used to sequence each immunoSEQ 96-well plate. In the original analysis: Because the immunoSEQ output included only junctional sequences and no quality scores, the filtering could not be the same as the filtering used for full-length reads. Sequences were annotated with PyIR, a Python wrapper for IgBLAST v1.9, and V/J genes and CDR3 were assigned using IMGT germline references. Reads with weak V/J assignments (E-value above 1e-6), missing CDR3, stop codons, out-of-frame junctions, or ambiguous translated residues were removed. V3J clonotypes were defined by identical inferred V gene, J gene, and CDR3 amino acid sequence. Percentage overlap between repertoires was computed as shared unique clonotypes divided by the size of the smaller repertoire. RTK rarefaction, the Chao1 estimator, and Recon v2.1 estimates of unobserved clonotypes were used to assess repertoire richness. For all TCRbeta clonotypes obtained by the gDNA method from a few donors, generation probabilities were computed with OLGA. Imported from immuneACCESS, the table was reduced by TCRdb to in-frame sequences with V and J called. These copies leave out some clones; in studies compared against another copy, an unresolved V gene accounts for under half, and the cause of the remainder is not known. The V and J calls and the clone size are those of that table, but D and trimming were determined from the DNA. This sample lists 550,000 to 750,000 clones; roughly 95% were detected once. 0.11% of the sample lies in the top ten.

For this clone: No cognate antigen has been identified for it. Base qualities are not at hand, and no much larger clone is one base apart.

CD8 naive samples consisted of CD45RO-negative cells that were positively selected for CCR7, yielding a CD45RA+CCR7+ population without TemRA cells. Donors were healthy HIV-negative adults with no recently reported acute infections or vaccinations. Every donor was a Caucasian adult residing in Nashville, Tennessee, USA. After blood collection by leukapheresis, PBMCs were isolated using Ficoll-Histopaque density gradient centrifugation and then cryopreserved in the vapor phase of liquid nitrogen. Analytical flow cytometry was used to check the purity and quantity of every magnetically sorted T cell population. From each sorted fraction, genomic DNA was isolated and quantified by UV absorbance on a Nanodrop 2000c. The paper as a whole reports these results and caveats: Sampling was restricted to blood, and TCR repertoires in tissue are likely to differ from TCR repertoires in blood. Higher generation probabilities were observed for clonotypes shared by all four sorted-subset donors than for non-shared clonotypes. Pairwise subsampling led to the expectation that sequencing depth would affect the degree of clonotype sharing among donors. Because the study included only a small number of donors, the genetic and exposure-history diversity represented was limited. Rarefaction of sorted-subset datasets indicated incomplete sequencing despite the large sequencing depth. Estimated clonotype richness was generally larger for naive than for memory subsets. About 4.5% of naive CD4, 3% to 4% of naive CD8, roughly 2.4% of memory CD4, and 0.4% of memory CD8 clonotypes were shared across several donors.

V sheds 5 bases and J sheds 1 base, leaving 12 bases between their ends. From the cysteine up to the phenylalanine, the CDR3 has a length of 14 residues. This entry keeps only the CDR3 DNA: 42 bases, framed from base 1. CDR1 and CDR2, looked up from the germline V gene, are MRHNA and SNTAGT. This clonotype originated in a woman aged 25 to 39 in good health. Material: naive CD8+ T cells sorted from blood. The cell subset or site label, read with the paper, signifies: CD45RA+CCR7+. Recombination linked TRBV6-4 to TRBJ2-7; the D gene is perhaps TRBD2, from 6 matching bases. The CDR3 reads CASSLSSGSYEQYF. The DNA sequence is as follows: TGTGCCAGCAGTCTTAGTAGCGGATCCTACGAGCAGTACTTC.